This entry lists 27 T cell receptor beta chains sequenced from one sample in a study of OX40 agonist ivuxolimab in advanced cancers. Profiled with immunoSEQ multiplex PCR; TCRdb holds only in-frame clones, not every one. The sample lists some 83,000 clones; 90% to 95% were seen once. Sample: CD4+ or CD8+ T cells sorted from blood, taken in a trial of the OX40 agonist ivuxolimab. The receptors come from an adult with an advanced solid tumor such as melanoma, head and neck, liver or kidney cancer.

This clone has only one observation. The gene calls are TRBV5-1 and TRBJ2-5; D is possibly TRBD1 or TRBD2 (5 bases each). The length of the CDR3 is 13 residues. Trimming took off 4 bases at V and 7 bases at J, with 14 bases between the two ends. CDR1 and CDR2 from the germline V gene are SGHRS and YFSETQ. The CDR3 spells CASSRDVSGTQYF. The CDR3 nucleotides are TGCGCCAGCAGCCGGGACGTCTCAGGGACCCAGTACTTC. The full variable domain, in which reference TRBV5-1 and TRBJ2-5 provide the parts outside the CDR3, is KAGVTQTPRYLIKTRGQQVTLSCSPISGHRSVSWYQQTPGQGLQFLFEYFSETQRNKGNFPGRFSGRQFSNSRSEMNVSTLELGDSALYLCASSRDVSGTQYFGPGTRLLVL.

This chain joins TRBV5-8 and TRBJ1-4, with D perhaps matching TRBD1 (6 bases). The CDR3 contains 14 residues. V lost 1 base to trimming and J lost 10 bases, with 14 bases between them. CDR1 is SGHTS and CDR2 is YDEGEE in the germline V gene. The CDR3 here is CASSLRGAPGKLFF. CDR3 DNA sequence: TGTGCCAGCAGCTTGAGGGGGGCGCCCGGAAAACTGTTTTTT.

Points on this clone: In the same sample, other DNA sequences code for this CDR3. V and J are TRBV18 and TRBJ1-3; TRBD1 matches at 9 bases. V lost 3 bases, J lost 2 bases, and 2 bases stayed unmatched. The germline gives CDR1 KGHSH, CDR2 LQKENI. The length of the CDR3 is 15 residues. The CDR3 here is CASSPGQGAGNTIYF. The CDR3 DNA follows: TGTGCCAGCTCACCGGGACAGGGTGCTGGAAACACCATATATTTT.

This chain joins TRBV19 and TRBJ1-4; D uncertain. Trimming cost V 5 bases and J 3 bases, with 10 bases left between them. Germline CDR1 and CDR2: LNHDA and SQIVND (reference sequence). CDR3 size: 14 residues. DNA of the CDR3: TGTGCCAGTAGTGTTACCTGGGCTAATGAAAAACTGTTTTTT. It codes for CASSVTWANEKLFF.

CDR3 loop: CASSLLRESGTQYF. The CDR3 region has the DNA TGTGCCAGCAGCTTGCTGCGGGAAAGTGGTACGCAGTATTTT. This chain uses TRBV5-6 with TRBJ2-3; TRBD2 is a possible D gene (6 bases). Trimming took off 1 base at V and 8 bases at J, with 14 bases between the two ends. The CDR3 covers 14 residues. Germline V CDR1 and CDR2: SGHDT, YYEEEE.

This rearrangement joins TRBV6-1 to TRBJ2-7; 8 bases line up with TRBD1. Germline-derived CDR1 and CDR2 are MNHNS and SASEGT. The CDR3 is 15 amino acids. The CDR3 region is CVTIPRDRSSYEQYF. For the CDR3, the DNA is TGTGTCACAATCCCTCGGGACAGGAGCTCCTACGAGCAGTACTTC.

The V call is TRBV7-9, the J call TRBJ2-2, with 10 bases identical to TRBD1. The trim removed 6 bases at V and 7 bases at J, leaving 11 bases unmatched. This CDR3 is 16 amino acids long. CDR1 is SEHNR and CDR2 is FQNEAQ in the germline V gene (reference sequence). The DNA of the CDR3 is TGTGCCAGCAGATTAAGGGGACAGGGGTTCATCGGGGAGCTGTTTTTT. This codes for CASRLRGQGFIGELFF.

The chain couples TRBV6-1 to TRBJ1-2; 7 nucleotides align to TRBD1. Germline V gene sequence: CDR1 MNHNS, CDR2 SASEGT. The CDR3 sequence is 13 residues long. V lost 4 bases, J lost 4 bases, and 3 bases stayed unmatched. The CDR3 reads CASSGDRAYGYTF. CDR3 sequence (DNA): TGTGCCAGCAGTGGCGACAGGGCCTATGGCTACACCTTC.

In DNA form, the CDR3 reads TGTGCCAGTAGACTAGCGGGAGCCTACAATGAGCAGTTCTTC. Translated, it gives CASRLAGAYNEQFF. The chain employs TRBV19 and TRBJ2-1; TRBD2 matches 11 bases. CDR1 and CDR2 (germline): LNHDA, SQIVND (reference sequence). CDR3 length: 14 residues. With V trimmed by 6 bases and J by 2 bases, 0 bases remained unmatched.

This chain joins TRBV6-4 and TRBJ1-1; tentative D call: TRBD1 (6 bases). This CDR3 has 14 residues. V lost 6 bases and J 3 bases, leaving 14 bases between the germline ends. Germline CDR1 reads MRHNA; CDR2 reads SNTAGT. The CDR3 DNA sequence: TGTGCCAGCAGCCCCGTGGGGGGCGACACTGAAGCTTTCTTT. This translates into CASSPVGGDTEAFF.

The V call is TRBV30, the J call TRBJ1-3; no reliable D call. Germline V gene lookup returns CDR1 GTSNPN and CDR2 SVGIG (reference sequence). The V end lost 2 bases, the J end lost 0 bases, and 5 bases lay between the germline ends. The CDR3 loop spans 13 amino acids. The CDR3 DNA sequence: TGTGCCTGGAGTTCCAACTCTGGAAACACCATATATTTT. Translated: CAWSSNSGNTIYF.

In its sample, this clone was seen once. The chain links TRBV4-3 to TRBJ1-1, with D hard to call. The length of the CDR3 is 14 residues. The ends were cut back, 1 base at V and 1 base at J, with 7 bases in the middle. In germline, CDR1 is LGHNA, CDR2 YSLEER. The chain's CDR3 is CASSQVIQNTEAFF. Written as DNA, the CDR3 is TGCGCCAGCAGCCAAGTAATACAGAACACTGAAGCTTTCTTT.

In its sample, this clone ranks as medium-sized. The V and J genes are TRBV6-5 and TRBJ1-1, with 7 bases fitting TRBD1. Germline CDR1 reads MNHEY; CDR2 reads SVGAGI. The J segment lost 0 bases and the V segment lost 4 bases, leaving 2 bases of the junction unmatched. The CDR3 spans 14 residues. CDR3 sequence reads: CASSWDSMNTEAFF. DNA for the CDR3: TGTGCCAGCAGTTGGGACAGCATGAACACTGAAGCTTTCTTT.

This clone was seen only once. This rearrangement joins TRBV9 to TRBJ2-2; 13 nucleotides agree with TRBD2. Germline V CDR1 and CDR2: SGDLS, YYNGEE. Losses at the gene ends were 4 bases for V and 4 bases for J; bases not matched to a gene: 4. The CDR3 consists of 16 residues. CDR3 protein: CASSPGLAGVTGELFF. CDR3 coding DNA: TGTGCCAGCAGCCCTGGACTAGCGGGGGTCACCGGGGAGCTGTTTTTT.

The V gene is TRBV9, the J gene TRBJ2-5; TRBD1 matches 8 bases. The CDR3 is made up of 14 amino acids. The germline gives CDR1 SGDLS, CDR2 YYNGEE. V trimming: 4 bases; J trimming: 1 base; junction bases outside the gene matches: 3. Here the CDR3 DNA reads TGTGCCAGCAGCCCGGGACAGGCCCAAGAGACCCAGTACTTC. Protein: CASSPGQAQETQYF.

The V and J genes are TRBV21-1 and TRBJ1-5. TRBV21-1 counts as a pseudogene. This CDR3 has 11 amino acids. CDR3 nucleotides: TGTGCCAGCAGCAGGGCCCGGGTCCAGCATTTT. Its protein is CASSRARVQHF.

V gene TRBV28 combines with J gene TRBJ2-4; 12 bases fit TRBD2. V dropped 8 bases and J dropped 4; count of bases not matched to a gene: 6. CDR3 length: 15 residues. CDR1 is MDHEN and CDR2 is SYDVKM in the germline V gene. Here the CDR3 DNA reads TGTGCCAGCGAGGTCACTAGCGGGGGGAAAAACATTCAGTACTTC. It is translated as CASEVTSGGKNIQYF.

The count of this clone is one. The J gene is TRBJ1-1, the V gene TRBV15; D is possibly TRBD1 (6 bases). The V and J ends lost 1 base and 0 bases respectively, with 9 bases between them. The CDR3 spans 15 residues. The germline CDR1 and CDR2 sequences are LNHNV and YYDKDF (reference sequence). This CDR3 is CATSRGDTLNTEAFF. CDR3 bases: TGTGCCACCAGCAGAGGGGACACCTTGAACACTGAAGCTTTCTTT.

The chain is built from TRBV2 and TRBJ1-2; TRBD1 is a possible D gene (6 bases). With 5 bases removed from V and 7 bases from J, the gap between germline ends came to 14 bases. CDR1 and CDR2 from the germline V gene are SNHLY and FYNNEI. This CDR3 region has 13 residues. The CDR3 nucleotides are TGTGCCAGCAGTTCCCGGGGGCTGGGTGGCTACACCTTC. Its translation: CASSSRGLGGYTF.

The J gene is TRBJ2-7, the V gene TRBV7-9; D is unresolved. V dropped 3 bases and J dropped 2 bases, with 11 bases sitting between them. The germline V gene has CDR1 SEHNR and CDR2 FQNEAQ (reference sequence). The length of the CDR3 is 14 residues. In DNA form, the CDR3 reads TGTGCCAGCAGCTTCAGGACGGCGACCTACGAGCAGTACTTC. It encodes CASSFRTATYEQYF.

The CDR3 reads CASSLDGQVKTYEQYF. In DNA, the CDR3 is TGTGCCAGCAGCTTAGACGGGCAGGTCAAAACCTACGAGCAGTACTTC. This rearrangement joins TRBV7-2 to TRBJ2-7; D is unclear. Germline CDR1 is SGHTA and CDR2 is FQGNSA. The ends were cut back, 1 base at V and 2 bases at J, with 15 bases in the middle. The CDR3 loop spans 16 amino acids.

CDR3 DNA sequence: TGTGCCAGCAGCTACTCGGTGGGCGTCAAAGGCGAGCAGTACTTC. It codes for CASSYSVGVKGEQYF. This rearrangement joins TRBV11-1 to TRBJ2-7; D is ambiguous. The ends were cut back, 4 bases at V and 6 bases at J, with 19 bases in the middle. The CDR3 loop spans 15 amino acids. Looked up from germline, CDR1 is SGHAT and CDR2 is FQDESV (reference sequence).

The chain couples TRBV12-5 to TRBJ1-3, with a weak D call TRBD1 (6 bases). Germline CDR1 is LGHNT and CDR2 is FRNRAP. The V gene lost 4 bases and the J gene lost 4 bases, with 11 bases spanning the gap. This CDR3 is 14 amino acids long. The DNA for the CDR3 is TGTGCTAGTGGTTCTTCAGGGGAAGGAAACACCATATATTTT. It codes for CASGSSGEGNTIYF.

The chain joins TRBV7-3 to TRBJ2-1; D gene uncertain. Germline lookup yields CDR1 SGHTA and CDR2 FQGTGA. V lost 5 bases, J lost 7 bases, and 6 bases lay in between. There are 11 residues in the CDR3. The CDR3 sequence: CASSLQNEQFF. CDR3 bases: TGTGCCAGCAGCCTACAAAATGAGCAGTTCTTC.

The V and J genes are TRBV5-1 and TRBJ2-2, with D maybe TRBD2 (6 bases). This CDR3 has 15 residues. The germline V gene encodes CDR1 SGHRS and CDR2 YFSETQ. The V gene lost 4 bases and the J gene lost 2 bases, with 12 bases spanning the gap. CDR3 loop: CASSLRDSNTGELFF. CDR3 nucleotide sequence: TGCGCCAGCAGCCTCCGGGACTCCAACACCGGGGAGCTGTTTTTT.

The chain employs TRBV5-1 and TRBJ2-5; possible D gene TRBD2, 5 bases. The CDR3 has 13 residues. Germline assignment: CDR1 SGHRS and CDR2 YFSETQ. Trimming shortened V by 2 bases and J by 4 bases, and 9 bases separated the two germline ends. For the CDR3, the DNA is TGCGCCAGCAGCTTTGGGAGAGTAGAGACCCAGTACTTC. It codes for CASSFGRVETQYF. The full variable domain, with the rest looked up from reference TRBV5-1 and TRBJ2-5, is KAGVTQTPRYLIKTRGQQVTLSCSPISGHRSVSWYQQTPGQGLQFLFEYFSETQRNKGNFPGRFSGRQFSNSRSEMNVSTLELGDSALYLCASSFGRVETQYFGPGTRLLVL.

V and J are TRBV18 and TRBJ2-1, with TRBD2 as a possible D gene (5 bases). Germline V CDR1 and CDR2: KGHSH, LQKENI. This CDR3 is built from 11 residues. The V gene lost 2 bases and the J gene lost 10 bases, with 6 bases spanning the gap. This CDR3 is CASSPREEQFF. The DNA of the CDR3 is TGTGCCAGCTCACCAAGGGAGGAGCAGTTCTTC.